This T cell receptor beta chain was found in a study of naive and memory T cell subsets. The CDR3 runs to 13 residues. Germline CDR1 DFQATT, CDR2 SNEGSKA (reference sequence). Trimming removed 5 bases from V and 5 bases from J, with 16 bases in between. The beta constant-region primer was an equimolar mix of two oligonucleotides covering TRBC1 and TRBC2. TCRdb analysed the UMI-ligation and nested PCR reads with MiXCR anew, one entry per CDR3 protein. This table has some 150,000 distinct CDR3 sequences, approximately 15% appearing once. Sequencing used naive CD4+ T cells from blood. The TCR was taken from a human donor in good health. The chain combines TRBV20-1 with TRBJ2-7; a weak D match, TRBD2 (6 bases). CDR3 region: CSAAREVGDEQYF. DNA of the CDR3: TGCAGTGCTGCGAGGGAGGTTGGGGACGAGCAGTACTTC.